This T cell receptor beta chain was captured by sequencing in a study of neurological immune-mediated disorders. As for the study in general: Of approximately 35 multiple sclerosis patients, some 31 were relapsing-remitting and 3 secondary progressive. Study-level points and caveats: Multiple sclerosis was found to have the least TCR clonal expansion, below healthy controls, and HTLV-1-associated myelopathy the most.

In this sample, this clonotype turned up a few times. Its specificity is not known. Unsorted libraries came from 2 million PBMCs stored at -80 °C. TCRdb redid the calling of the 5' RACE reads with MiXCR, one entry per CDR3 protein. The sample lists fewer than 80,000 distinct CDR3 sequences, less than 5.5% seen once, with 2.8% in the top ten. Sequencing input: PBMCs. The origin of this receptor is a woman aged 25-40 years with multiple sclerosis.

CDR3 in DNA: TGTGCCAGCAGTCCACCCTTTGGCGGGGGGGCTTATGAGCAGTTCTTC. Its translation is CASSPPFGGGAYEQFF. This chain links TRBV28 with TRBJ2-1; 9 bases are a match to TRBD2. CDR1 is MDHEN, CDR2 SYDVKM, per germline. Unmatched junction bases numbered 13, after V lost 5 bases and J lost 8 bases. This CDR3 is built from 16 residues.